Reported below is one TCR beta chain. The antigen is not known. The germline gives CDR1 MNHNS, CDR2 SASEGT. This CDR3 comprises 15 residues. The ends lost 8 bases at V and 0 bases at J; junction bases unmatched: 5. TCRdb used MiXCR to reprocess the RT-PCR reads, holding one entry per CDR3 protein. The repertoire holds approximately 480,000 distinct CDR3 sequences, with 9.5% to 13% as singletons. The data are from a study of response to subunit inactivated influenza vaccine. Study-wide findings and caveats: Authors proposed each seasonal influenza vaccination draws in few new T cells.

Sequences were derived from PBMCs from blood, sampled roughly 46 days after vaccination. The chain has TRBV6-1 and TRBJ2-7, with 12 nucleotides matching TRBD2. This receptor was identified in a middle-aged man who received an inactivated influenza vaccine. The CDR3 coding sequence is TGTGCCAGCGAAGGACTAGCGGGAACCTCCTACGAGCAGTACTTC. Protein sequence: CASEGLAGTSYEQYF.